Following are 10 T cell receptor beta chains from one sample sequenced in a study of T cells in Graves' hyperthyroidism and ophthalmopathy (dated by TCRdb to the late 2010s). Library prep was done by multiplex PCR. The instrument given in TCRdb is Illumina HiSeq 2000. The TCR beta CDR3 regions were amplified from RNA transcripts. The TCR CDR3 was subjected to a first round of RT-PCR using the HTBI primer set and the Qiagen OneStep RT-PCR kit. Clones were called with MiXCR by TCRdb after fastp trimmed the public reads at Q25, and only in-frame beta chains were retained. Identical CDR3 protein sequences are pooled into one entry, listed with their most common genes and DNA. This sample comprises some 690,000 distinct CDR3 sequences, 17% of them detected only once. Of the sample, 15% to 18% is held by the ten largest clones. The sequenced sample consisted of blood. These receptors were collected from a man aged 45 to 65 with Graves' hyperthyroidism.

This clonotype was detected ten times or more. The gene calls are TRBV2 and TRBJ2-1, with 8 bases identical to TRBD2. With V trimmed by 4 bases and J by 2 bases, 4 bases remained unmatched. The CDR3 is made up of 15 amino acids. Germline CDR1 is SNHLY and CDR2 is FYNNEI. The CDR3 reads CASSGLTSAYNEQFF. The CDR3, as DNA: TGTGCCAGCAGTGGGCTGACTAGCGCCTACAATGAGCAGTTCTTC.

The sample holds a few counts of this clonotype. The rearrangement joins TRBV28 to TRBJ2-1, with 7 bases identical to TRBD1. The germline V gene has CDR1 MDHEN and CDR2 SYDVKM. V dropped 8 bases and J dropped 14; count of bases not matched to a gene: 12. This CDR3 has 12 amino acids. CDR3 sequence (DNA): TGTGCCAGCTGGGACAGCCACTCGGAGGAGTTCTTC. Translating it yields CASWDSHSEEFF.

Many counts were recorded for this clonotype. CDR3 in amino acids: CASSPPGRRETQYF. The DNA for the CDR3 is TGTGCCAGCAGCCCACCGGGCCGGCGGGAGACCCAGTACTTC. The chain combines TRBV18 with TRBJ2-5; D is uncertain. Germline CDR1 KGHSH, CDR2 LQKENI. The CDR3 has 14 residues. Trimming cost V 8 bases and J 5 bases, with 18 bases left between them.

This clonotype has ten or more counts. The chain employs TRBV6-1 and TRBJ2-2, with D hard to call. This CDR3 spans 14 amino acids. V lost 6 bases, J lost 1 base, and 9 bases lay in between. The germline CDR1 and CDR2 sequences are MNHNS and SASEGT. The CDR3 region has the DNA TGTGCCAGCAGCCCCGGACGGAACACCGGGGAGCTGTTTTTT. Protein sequence: CASSPGRNTGELFF.

V and J are TRBV19 and TRBJ2-7, with 8 bases aligning to TRBD1. V gave up 9 bases and J gave up 0 bases; unmatched junction bases: 4. Germline values: CDR1 LNHDA, CDR2 SQIVND (reference sequence). There are 13 residues in the CDR3. The CDR3 sequence is CASGTGLSYEQYF. The CDR3 nucleotides are TGTGCCAGCGGGACAGGCCTCTCCTACGAGCAGTACTTC.

As to this clonotype: A read error is possible here, since a much larger clone lies one base away. The chain carries TRBV3-1 and TRBJ2-5; the D is unclear. Matching the DNA end better, TRBJ2-1 makes the J call doubtful. CDR3 length equals 14 residues. Germline lookup yields CDR1 LGHDT and CDR2 YNNKEL (reference sequence). The DNA of the CDR3 is TGTGCCAGCAGCCAAGATTGGGGTGCGGAGACCCAGTTCTTC. Protein: CASSQDWGAETQFF.

The V and J genes are TRBV7-9 and TRBJ2-7; weak D call: TRBD2 (6 bases). The V and J ends lost 5 bases and 4 bases respectively, with 15 bases between them. CDR3 length: 14 amino acids. Per germline, CDR1 SEHNR and CDR2 FQNEAQ (reference sequence). In nucleotides, the CDR3 is TGTGCCAGCAGCCGTAGCGGCAAGGCGTACGAGCAGTACTTC. Its translation: CASSRSGKAYEQYF.

This clonotype was seen more than once but under ten times. This sequence joins TRBV7-9 and TRBJ2-1; D gene ambiguous. Germline CDR1 SEHNR, CDR2 FQNEAQ (reference sequence). Trimming removed 5 bases at V and 7 bases at J, with 9 bases between. The CDR3 has 12 residues. The CDR3 region is CASSPPPNEQFF. CDR3 DNA: TGTGCCAGCAGCCCCCCCCCAAATGAGCAGTTCTTC. Full variable domain (remainder filled in from reference TRBV7-9 and TRBJ2-1): DTGVSQNPRHKITKRGQNVTFRCDPISEHNRLYWYRQTLGQGPEFLTYFQNEAQLEKSRLLSDRFSAERPKGSFSTLEIQRTEQGDSAMYLCASSPPPNEQFFGPGTRLTVL.

This clonotype was seen repeatedly, ten times or more. This chain connects TRBV24-1 to TRBJ1-2; no firm D call. V lost 2 bases and J 6 bases, leaving 9 bases between the germline ends. The CDR3 runs 13 residues. CDR1 and CDR2 from the germline V gene are KGHDR and SFDVKD. CDR3 amino acids: CATSDSTDDGYTF. The CDR3 nucleotides are TGTGCCACCAGTGATTCGACTGACGATGGCTACACCTTC.

This clonotype has ten or more counts. J is TRBJ1-2 and V is TRBV28, with 7 bases matching TRBD1. Germline-derived CDR1 and CDR2 are MDHEN and SYDVKM. The CDR3 totals 14 residues. With V trimmed by 6 bases and J by 4 bases, 8 bases remained unmatched. The CDR3 sequence is CASSQQDRRYGYTF. The DNA for the CDR3 is TGTGCCAGCAGCCAGCAGGACAGGCGCTATGGCTACACCTTC.